A selection of T cell receptor beta chains follows, all from one sample in a study of beta chain features in type 1 diabetes. Data came from immunoSEQ multiplex PCR; TCRdb stores just in-frame clones and leaves some out. This sample carries about 130,000 clones, 7% to 10% of them seen once, and the ten largest clones take around 0.7%. Sequenced input: central memory CD4+ T cells from blood. The receptor source for this set is a man between 18 and 35 years old in good health. Both conserved end residues are part of each CDR3. A D gene is named only where the DNA matches it firmly. Some rows have no size entry. The others give once, few or many, or a class for an expanded clone.

>TRBD2|TRBJ2-7|TRBV2|few
TGTGCCAGCAGTGAAGGACTAGCGGGGGGGCAAGCGCAGTACTTC
CASSEGLAGGQAQYF
>.|TRBJ2-1|TRBV12-5|.
TGTGCTAGTGGTTTGGGTCGTGAGCAGTTCTTC
CASGLGREQFF
>.|TRBJ2-7|TRBV6-5|few
TGTGCCAGCAGTGTCCAAGGGGGCGAGCAGTACTTC
CASSVQGGEQYF
>.|TRBJ2-3|TRBV5-6|few
TGTGCCAGCAGCTTGGTAAGCGGTTCTAGCACAGATACGCAGTATTTT
CASSLVSGSSTDTQYF
>.|TRBJ2-5|TRBV30|many
TGTGCCTGGAGTGTTTCGGGGTTACAAGAGACCCAGTACTTC
CAWSVSGLQETQYF
>.|TRBJ1-4|TRBV5-6|.
TGTGCCAGCAGCATCGACGGGAATGAAAAACTGTTTTTT
CASSIDGNEKLFF
>.|TRBJ1-2|TRBV18|few
TGTGCCAGCTCAACCAGGGACTATGGCTACACCTTC
CASSTRDYGYTF
>TRBD1|TRBJ2-1|TRBV7-9|.
TGTGCCAGCAGCCTCCGGGACAGCTACAATGAGCAGTTCTTC
CASSLRDSYNEQFF
>TRBD2|TRBJ2-2|TRBV2|.
TGTGCCAGCAGTGAAGCTCTAGCGGGGGGCCCCGGGGAGCTGTTTTTT
CASSEALAGGPGELFF
>TRBD1|TRBJ2-5|TRBV5-4|few
TGTGCCAGCAGCTTTACGGGACAGGGGAAGACCCAGTACTTC
CASSFTGQGKTQYF
>TRBD1|TRBJ2-1|TRBV7-9|few
TGTGCCAGCAGCCCGACAGGGGGCAGTCGGTTCTTC
CASSPTGGSRFF
>TRBD1|TRBJ2-7|TRBV7-9|few
TGTGCCAGCAGCCCTCCGGCAGGGGGCTACGAGCAGTACTTC
CASSPPAGGYEQYF
>.|TRBJ2-7|TRBV7-8|few
TGTGCCAGCAGCTTAGCGAGGCTGAGCTACGAGCAGTACTTC
CASSLARLSYEQYF
>TRBD1|TRBJ2-1|TRBV19|.
TGTGCCAGTAGTCCCAGGGACAGGGGGTATGAGGGCAATGAGCAGTTCTTC
CASSPRDRGYEGNEQFF
>.|TRBJ1-2|TRBV6-1|.
TGTGCCAGCAGTGAAACCGGCTGGGGCACCGGCTACACCTTC
CASSETGWGTGYTF
>TRBD2|TRBJ2-1|TRBV6-5|.
TGTGCCAGCCAGGTGCTAGCGGGGCACGGGAATGAGCAGTTCTTC
CASQVLAGHGNEQFF
>TRBD2|TRBJ2-7|TRBV7-2|.
TGTGCCAGCAGCTCTAGCGGGGGAACCTACGAGCAGTACTTC
CASSSSGGTYEQYF
>TRBD2|TRBJ2-3|TRBV4-2|few
TGTGCCAGCAGCCAAGATTCCAGCGGGGGGGCAGGAGATACGCAGTATTTT
CASSQDSSGGAGDTQYF
>TRBD2|TRBJ2-5|TRBV7-6|.
TGTGCCAGCAGCTTAGACAACGGGGGGGGGTCGGAGACCCAGTACTTC
CASSLDNGGGSETQYF
>.|TRBJ1-6|TRBV10-3|few
TGTGCCATCAGACCCGGAACAGACAATAATTCACCCCTCCACTTT
CAIRPGTDNNSPLHF
>.|TRBJ1-2|TRBV15|many
TGTGCCACCAGCAGAGATAGTCTCTATGGCTACACCTTC
CATSRDSLYGYTF
>.|TRBJ2-1|TRBV9|.
TGTGCCAGCAGCCCAAGATGGGGACTCAACTCCTACAATGAGCAGTTCTTC
CASSPRWGLNSYNEQFF
>.|TRBJ1-5|TRBV4-3|.
TGCGCCAGCAGCCAACTACAGGGTGCGGCCCAGCATTTT
CASSQLQGAAQHF
>TRBD1|TRBJ2-5|TRBV5-8|.
TGTGCCAGCAGCCGGGGACAGGACCAAGAGACCCAGTACTTC
CASSRGQDQETQYF
>TRBD1|TRBJ1-2|TRBV6-1|.
TGTGCCAGCAGTGAACGGACAGGGGGATATTATGGCTACACCTTC
CASSERTGGYYGYTF
>TRBD1|TRBJ2-7|TRBV19|many
TGTGCCAGTAGTCGCCCGGGACAGGGCTCCTACGAGCAGTACTTC
CASSRPGQGSYEQYF
>.|TRBJ2-3|TRBV30|few
TGTGCCTGGAGTCTTGTCACAGATACGCAGTATTTT
CAWSLVTDTQYF
>.|TRBJ1-5|TRBV2|few
TGTGCCAGCAGCCAAGACCGGGGCAATCAGCCCCAGCATTTT
CASSQDRGNQPQHF
>TRBD2|TRBJ2-7|TRBV10-3|many
TGTGCCATCAGTGGAAGGGACATAGCGGGGGAGCAGTACTTC
CAISGRDIAGEQYF
>TRBD1|TRBJ1-2|TRBV7-2|.
TGTGCCAGCAGCTTAAACAGGGGTTGGGAAGGCTACACCTTC
CASSLNRGWEGYTF
>TRBD1|TRBJ2-1|TRBV7-2|.
TGTGCCAGCAGCTATCTACAGGGGGCGAATGAGCAGTTCTTC
CASSYLQGANEQFF
>TRBD2|TRBJ2-6|TRBV5-6|few
TGTGCCAGCAGCCGTACTAGCGGGGGGGCCGCTGGGGCCAACGTCCTGACTTTC
CASSRTSGGAAGANVLTF
>TRBD1|TRBJ1-4|TRBV7-2|many
TGTGCCAGCAGGCAGACAGGGTTCGATGAAAAACTGTTTTTT
CASRQTGFDEKLFF
>.|TRBJ1-3|TRBV21-1|.
TGTGCCAGCAGCAATTCCGGGGAAGGAAACACCATATATTTT
CASSNSGEGNTIYF
>.|TRBJ2-4|TRBV13|few
TGTGCCAGCAGCCCAGGAGAGGGTCTCCTAAGAAACATTCAGTACTTC
CASSPGEGLLRNIQYF
>TRBD1|TRBJ2-1|TRBV14|many
TGTGCCAGCACCACACAGGGGGCTTACAATGAGCAGTTCTTC
CASTTQGAYNEQFF
>.|TRBJ1-2|TRBV28|few
TGTGCCAGCGCAGGGGTCGGAGGCTACACCTTC
CASAGVGGYTF
>.|TRBJ1-2|TRBV30|few
TGTGCCTGGAGTGTAGACCCCGCAGGGTTTTCCACCTTC
CAWSVDPAGFSTF
>.|TRBJ2-1|TRBV4-3|few
TGCGCCAGCAGCCAAGATTCCGGGGGGCGGGATGAGCAGTTCTTC
CASSQDSGGRDEQFF
>.|TRBJ1-2|TRBV7-2|.
TGTGCCAGCAGCTTAGGGGGCACAGCCTACTATGGCTACACCTTC
CASSLGGTAYYGYTF
>.|TRBJ1-6|TRBV7-3|.
TGTGCCAGCAGCGTGGACAGCCGAAATTCACCCCTCCACTTT
CASSVDSRNSPLHF
>.|TRBJ2-1|TRBV6-6|few
TGTGCCAGCAGGGACTCATTATCCGGCAATGAGCAGTTCTTC
CASRDSLSGNEQFF
>.|TRBJ2-7|TRBV6-6|few
TGTGCCAGCAGGCAGGGAAGGCAGTACTTC
CASRQGRQYF
>TRBD1|TRBJ1-4|TRBV27|few
TGTGCCAGCAGTTGGAGACAGGGGGGTGAAAAACTGTTTTTT
CASSWRQGGEKLFF
>TRBD2|TRBJ2-5|TRBV5-4|few
TGTGCCAGCAGCTTGGCCACTAGCGGGGGGGAGACCCAGTACTTC
CASSLATSGGETQYF
>.|TRBJ1-6|TRBV18|few
TGTGCCAGCTCACCGGCCACCGGGGATTCACCCCTCCACTTT
CASSPATGDSPLHF
>.|TRBJ1-2|TRBV27|.
TGTGCCAGCAGTCTCCGGGGCCGAGGGGGCTATGGCTACACCTTC
CASSLRGRGGYGYTF
>TRBD1|TRBJ1-5|TRBV19|few
TGTGCCAGTAGAACGGGACAGGGTAAAGGTCAGCCCCAGCATTTT
CASRTGQGKGQPQHF